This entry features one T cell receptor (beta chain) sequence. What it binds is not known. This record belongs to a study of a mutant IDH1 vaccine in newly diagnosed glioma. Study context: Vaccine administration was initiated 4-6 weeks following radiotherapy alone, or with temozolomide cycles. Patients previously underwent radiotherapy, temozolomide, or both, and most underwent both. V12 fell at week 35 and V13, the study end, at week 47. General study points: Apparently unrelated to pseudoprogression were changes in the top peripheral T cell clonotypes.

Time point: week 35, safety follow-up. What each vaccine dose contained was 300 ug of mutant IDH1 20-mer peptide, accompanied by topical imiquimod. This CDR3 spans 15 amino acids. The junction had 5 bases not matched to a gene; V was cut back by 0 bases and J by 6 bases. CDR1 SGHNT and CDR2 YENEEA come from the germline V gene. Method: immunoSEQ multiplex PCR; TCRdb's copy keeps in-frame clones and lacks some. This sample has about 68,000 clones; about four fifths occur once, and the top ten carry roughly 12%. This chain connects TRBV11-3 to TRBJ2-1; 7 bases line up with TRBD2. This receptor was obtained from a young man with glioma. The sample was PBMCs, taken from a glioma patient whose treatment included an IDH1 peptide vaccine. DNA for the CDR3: TGTGCCAGCAGCTTAGAGGCGGGAGCGCGCAATGAGCAGTTCTTC. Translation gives CASSLEAGARNEQFF.